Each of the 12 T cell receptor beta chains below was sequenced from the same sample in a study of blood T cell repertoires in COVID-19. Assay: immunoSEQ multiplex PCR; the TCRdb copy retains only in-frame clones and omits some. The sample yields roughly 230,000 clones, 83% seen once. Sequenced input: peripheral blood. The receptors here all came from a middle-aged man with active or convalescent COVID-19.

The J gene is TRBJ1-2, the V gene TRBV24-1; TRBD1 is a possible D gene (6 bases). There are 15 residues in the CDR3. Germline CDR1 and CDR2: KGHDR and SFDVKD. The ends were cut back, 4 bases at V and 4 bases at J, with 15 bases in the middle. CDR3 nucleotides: TGTGCCACCAGTGACACCAGGACAGACGCCTATGGCTACACCTTC. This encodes CATSDTRTDAYGYTF.

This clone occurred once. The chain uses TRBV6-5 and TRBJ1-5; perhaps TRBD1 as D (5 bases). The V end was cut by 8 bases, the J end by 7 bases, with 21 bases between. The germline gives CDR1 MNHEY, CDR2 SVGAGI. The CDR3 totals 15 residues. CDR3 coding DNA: TGTGCCAGCTCTATTGGGACTACGAATAAACAGCCCCAGCATTTT. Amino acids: CASSIGTTNKQPQHF.

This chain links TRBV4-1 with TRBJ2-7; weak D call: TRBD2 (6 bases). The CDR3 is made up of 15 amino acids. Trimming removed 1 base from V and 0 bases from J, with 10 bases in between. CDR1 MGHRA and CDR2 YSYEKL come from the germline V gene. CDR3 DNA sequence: TGCGCCAGCAGCCAAGGACACGGGGGCTCCTACGAGCAGTACTTC. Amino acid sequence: CASSQGHGGSYEQYF.

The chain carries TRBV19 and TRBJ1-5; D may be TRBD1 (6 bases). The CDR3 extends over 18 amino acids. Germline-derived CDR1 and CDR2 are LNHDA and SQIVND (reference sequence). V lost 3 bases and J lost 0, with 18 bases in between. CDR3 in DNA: TGTGCCAGTAGTATCTTTGCGGGGGCGGAATATAGCAATCAGCCCCAGCATTTT. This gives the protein CASSIFAGAEYSNQPQHF.

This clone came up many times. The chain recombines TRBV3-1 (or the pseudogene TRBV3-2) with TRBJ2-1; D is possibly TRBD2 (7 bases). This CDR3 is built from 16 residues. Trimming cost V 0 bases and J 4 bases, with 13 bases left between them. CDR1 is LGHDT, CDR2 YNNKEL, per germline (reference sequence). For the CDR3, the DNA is TGTGCCAGCAGCCAAGAATGGGCGGGGGCTTACAATGAGCAGTTCTTC. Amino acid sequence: CASSQEWAGAYNEQFF.

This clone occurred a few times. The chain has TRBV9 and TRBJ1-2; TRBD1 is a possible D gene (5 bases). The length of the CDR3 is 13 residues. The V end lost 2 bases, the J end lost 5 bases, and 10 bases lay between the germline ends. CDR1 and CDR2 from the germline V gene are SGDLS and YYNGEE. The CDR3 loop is CASSVSGTYGYTF. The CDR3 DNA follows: TGTGCCAGCAGCGTTTCAGGGACTTATGGCTACACCTTC. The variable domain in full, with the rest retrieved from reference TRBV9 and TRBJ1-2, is DSGVTQTPKHLITATGQRVTLRCSPRSGDLSVYWYQQSLDQGLQFLIQYYNGEERAKGNILERFSAQQFPDLHSELNLSSLELGDSALYFCASSVSGTYGYTFGSGTRLTVV.

This CDR3 is CATTGTGGSGYGYTF. The CDR3 nucleotides are TGTGCCACTACCGGGACAGGGGGTAGCGGCTATGGCTACACCTTC. This sequence joins TRBV28 and TRBJ1-2, with 11 bases identical to TRBD1. The ends lost 10 bases at V and 4 bases at J; junction bases unmatched: 11. This CDR3 has 15 residues. The germline gives CDR1 MDHEN, CDR2 SYDVKM.

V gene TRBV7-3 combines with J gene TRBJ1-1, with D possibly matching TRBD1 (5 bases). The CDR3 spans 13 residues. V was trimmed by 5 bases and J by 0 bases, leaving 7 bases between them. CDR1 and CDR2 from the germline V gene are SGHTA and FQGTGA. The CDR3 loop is CASSAGMNTEAFF. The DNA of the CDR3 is TGTGCCAGCAGCGCAGGGATGAACACTGAAGCTTTCTTT.

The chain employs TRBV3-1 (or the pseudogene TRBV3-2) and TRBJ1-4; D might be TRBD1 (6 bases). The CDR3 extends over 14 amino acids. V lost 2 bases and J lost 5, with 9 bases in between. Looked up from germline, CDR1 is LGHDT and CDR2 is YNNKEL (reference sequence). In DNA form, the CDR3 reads TGTGCCAGCAGCCAAAACAGGGTGAATGAAAAACTGTTTTTT. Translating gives CASSQNRVNEKLFF.

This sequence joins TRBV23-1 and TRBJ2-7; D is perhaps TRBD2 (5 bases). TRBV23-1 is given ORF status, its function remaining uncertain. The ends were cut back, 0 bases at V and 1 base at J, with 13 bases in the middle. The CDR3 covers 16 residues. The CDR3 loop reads CASSQSPDEGSYEQYF. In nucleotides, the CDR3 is TGCGCCAGCAGTCAATCCCCTGACGAGGGATCCTACGAGCAGTACTTC.

CDR3 residues: CASSPAGGGYGYTF. In DNA, the CDR3 is TGTGCCAGCAGCCCCGCCGGAGGAGGCTATGGCTACACCTTC. V usage is TRBV11-2 and J usage is TRBJ1-2, with unresolved D. The CDR3 length is 14 residues. The V end lost 5 bases, the J end lost 4 bases, and 14 bases lay between the germline ends. CDR1 is SGHAT and CDR2 is FQNNGV in the germline V gene.

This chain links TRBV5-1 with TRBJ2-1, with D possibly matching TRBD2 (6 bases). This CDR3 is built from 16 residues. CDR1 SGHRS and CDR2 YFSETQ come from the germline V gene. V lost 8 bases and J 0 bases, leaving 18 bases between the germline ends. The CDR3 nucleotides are TGCGCCAGTTTCCCGACGGGGGACTTCTCCTACAATGAGCAGTTCTTC. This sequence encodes CASFPTGDFSYNEQFF.